Sample share makes the clone carrying this T cell receptor (beta chain) medium-sized (0.01 to 0.1%). This sample is part of a study of tumor-infiltrating lymphocytes in localized non-small cell lung cancer. Sequencing used immunoSEQ multiplex PCR; TCRdb keeps in-frame clones, though not all of them. This table has approximately 12,000 clones, about 84% appearing once. The sequenced sample was uninvolved lung tissue not adjacent to the tumor. The clonotype originates from a human donor with non-small cell lung cancer.

The CDR3 DNA follows: TGTGCCAGCAGTCCCTCCAGGGGCCAAAATTCACCCCTCCACTTT. It is translated as CASSPSRGQNSPLHF. The chain carries TRBV28 and TRBJ1-6, with D maybe TRBD1 (6 bases). The CDR3 runs 15 residues. V was clipped by 5 bases and J by 7 bases, with 15 bases between them. Germline V gene data show CDR1 as MDHEN and CDR2 as SYDVKM.